These 32 T cell receptor beta chains came from one sample sequenced in a study of cytomegalovirus exposure and HLA in healthy donors. In the PCR, 60 Vbeta and 13 Jbeta primers were used. Method: immunoSEQ multiplex PCR; TCRdb's copy keeps in-frame clones and lacks some. This table holds 150,000 or so clones, around four fifths found once. Sequencing used PBMCs. The receptors come from a man aged 30 to 39 in good health and CMV-seropositive.

The CDR3 bases are TGTGCCAGCAGCATCCGGGCCCCCAAGAGGGATAGCAATCAGCCCCAGCATTTT. Its protein product is CASSIRAPKRDSNQPQHF. The V call is TRBV21-1, the J call TRBJ1-5. TRBV21-1 is tagged as a pseudogene. The CDR3 runs 18 residues.

The CDR3 loop reads CALLSDRGADTQYF. Here the CDR3 DNA reads TGTGCCCTCTTATCCGACAGGGGAGCAGATACGCAGTATTTT. This rearrangement joins TRBV6-1 to TRBJ2-3; 8 bases line up with TRBD1. V shed 11 bases, J shed 4 bases, and the junction held 11 bases outside the gene matches. The germline gives CDR1 MNHNS, CDR2 SASEGT. This CDR3 spans 14 amino acids.

This chain uses TRBV19 with TRBJ2-6; D unclear. The CDR3 spans 13 residues. The germline V and J ends were trimmed by 7 bases and 2 bases, with 6 bases remaining between them. Germline V gene sequence: CDR1 LNHDA, CDR2 SQIVND (reference sequence). Here the CDR3 DNA reads TGTGCCAGTACCCTCCCTGGGGCCAACGTCCTGACTTTC. Its protein product is CASTLPGANVLTF.

The V gene is TRBV28, the J gene TRBJ2-3, with 12 bases identical to TRBD2. This CDR3 is 16 amino acids long. With 6 bases clipped from V and 4 bases from J, the junction kept 8 bases outside the gene matches. Germline-derived CDR1 and CDR2 are MDHEN and SYDVKM. CDR3 in DNA: TGTGCCAGCAGCCATCCTAGCGGGAGGGCCGCAGATACGCAGTATTTT. Its protein is CASSHPSGRAADTQYF.

This clone appeared a few times. This sequence joins TRBV7-9 and TRBJ1-2; D possibly corresponds to TRBD1 (5 bases). The CDR3 is made up of 13 amino acids. Per the germline V gene, CDR1 is SEHNR and CDR2 is FQNEAQ (reference sequence). V gave up 4 bases and J gave up 4 bases, with 10 bases separating them. The CDR3 reads CASSSRDSYGYTF. In DNA, the CDR3 is TGTGCCAGCAGCTCAAGAGACAGCTATGGCTACACCTTC.

The V call is TRBV5-1, the J call TRBJ2-1, with 12 bases fitting TRBD1. The CDR3 extends over 19 amino acids. The V gene end was trimmed by 3 bases and the J gene end by 9 bases; junction bases not matched to a gene: 19. CDR1 and CDR2 from the germline V gene are SGHRS and YFSETQ. The CDR3 protein is CASSSSFPGTGGGRGEQFF. The CDR3 nucleotides read TGCGCCAGCAGCTCTTCCTTTCCCGGGACAGGGGGCGGTCGGGGTGAGCAGTTCTTC. Combining the CDR3 with reference TRBV5-1 and TRBJ2-1 gives the whole variable domain KAGVTQTPRYLIKTRGQQVTLSCSPISGHRSVSWYQQTPGQGLQFLFEYFSETQRNKGNFPGRFSGRQFSNSRSEMNVSTLELGDSALYLCASSSSFPGTGGGRGEQFFGPGTRLTVL.

The CDR3 coding sequence is TGTGCCACCAGTCGTCCAGACTTCTATGGCTACACCTTC. It yields the protein CATSRPDFYGYTF. This chain joins TRBV15 and TRBJ1-2; D gene uncertain. CDR1 is LNHNV and CDR2 is YYDKDF in the germline V gene (reference sequence). The CDR3 totals 13 residues. The V end lost 6 bases, the J end lost 4 bases, and 12 bases lay between the germline ends.

This clone appeared once. The chain combines TRBV30 with TRBJ2-3; 7 bases line up with TRBD1. This CDR3 contains 13 residues. Per the germline V gene, CDR1 is GTSNPN and CDR2 is SVGIG (reference sequence). The junction had 6 bases not matched to a gene; V was cut back by 7 bases and J by 2 bases. DNA of the CDR3: TGTGCCTCCGGGACAGACAACACAGATACGCAGTATTTT. Residues: CASGTDNTDTQYF.

The rearrangement joins TRBV7-2 to TRBJ2-7; 7 nucleotides align to TRBD2. Germline CDR1 reads SGHTA; CDR2 reads FQGNSA. V shed 5 bases, J shed 3 bases, and the junction held 7 bases outside the gene matches. The CDR3 is 14 residues long. As DNA, the CDR3 is TGTGCCAGCAGCGCCCGGGAGCGGGACTACGAGCAGTACTTC. This codes for CASSARERDYEQYF.

The chain uses TRBV15 and TRBJ2-1, with TRBD2 matching over 8 bases. CDR1 LNHNV and CDR2 YYDKDF come from the germline V gene (reference sequence). The CDR3 length is 15 residues. Trimming cost V 3 bases and J 8 bases; bases outside gene matches: 9. The CDR3 nucleotides read TGTGCCACCAGCAGTCCCAGCGGGAGTATCTATGAGCAGTTCTTC. This translates into CATSSPSGSIYEQFF.

The chain links TRBV2 to TRBJ2-1; D possibly corresponds to TRBD1 (6 bases). Trimming removed 6 bases from V and 6 bases from J, with 18 bases in between. Germline CDR1 reads SNHLY; CDR2 reads FYNNEI. This CDR3 comprises 15 residues. The CDR3 here is CASRPRGGSANEQFF. CDR3 nucleotides: TGTGCCAGCAGGCCCCGAGGGGGTTCGGCCAATGAGCAGTTCTTC.

J is TRBJ1-5 and V is TRBV6-1; D perhaps matches TRBD1 (5 bases). The V and J ends lost 11 bases and 7 bases respectively, with 18 bases between them. The germline gives CDR1 MNHNS, CDR2 SASEGT. The CDR3 runs to 13 residues. CDR3 residues: CAAGNLQDQPQHF. The CDR3 DNA reads as TGTGCCGCAGGGAACTTGCAAGACCAGCCCCAGCATTTT.

This clone came up a few times. J is TRBJ1-1 and V is TRBV28; a weak D match, TRBD1 (5 bases). The CDR3 spans 14 residues. Deletions cut 8 bases from V and 0 bases from J, with 13 bases between. The germline CDR1 and CDR2 sequences are MDHEN and SYDVKM. This CDR3 is CASLPGGLNTEAFF. The DNA for the CDR3 is TGTGCCAGCCTCCCGGGGGGTTTGAACACTGAAGCTTTCTTT.

CDR3 bases: TGTGCCTGGAGATTTCACAGGGGAAACAATGAGCAGTTCTTC. Protein product: CAWRFHRGNNEQFF. V is TRBV30 and J is TRBJ2-1; 7 bases align to TRBD1. J was trimmed by 5 bases and V by 3 bases; bases with no gene match: 7. Germline CDR1 is GTSNPN and CDR2 is SVGIG (reference sequence). This CDR3 spans 14 amino acids.

The chain uses TRBV7-2 and TRBJ2-1; TRBD2 matches 7 bases. Germline CDR1 SGHTA, CDR2 FQGNSA. With 4 bases clipped from V and 6 bases from J, the junction kept 6 bases outside the gene matches. The CDR3 is made up of 14 amino acids. CDR3 in DNA: TGTGCCAGCAGCTCTAGCGGAGTAGGCAATGAGCAGTTCTTC. Translating gives CASSSSGVGNEQFF.

V is TRBV7-9 and J is TRBJ2-1; 10 bases align to TRBD2. The CDR3 loop spans 15 amino acids. With V trimmed by 2 bases and J by 4 bases, 2 bases remained unmatched. The germline V gene encodes CDR1 SEHNR and CDR2 FQNEAQ (reference sequence). Here the CDR3 reads CASSLSAGGYNEQFF. CDR3 DNA sequence: TGTGCCAGCAGCTTATCAGCGGGAGGGTACAATGAGCAGTTCTTC.

This clone has only a few counts. The chain joins TRBV27 to TRBJ2-7; maybe TRBD1 (6 bases). The CDR3 totals 16 residues. Trimming took off 4 bases at V and 5 bases at J, with 21 bases between the two ends. Germline V gene lookup returns CDR1 MNHEY and CDR2 SMNVEV (reference sequence). The DNA of the CDR3 is TGTGCCAGCAGTTCCCCGAATAGTCAGGGGAAGGACGAGCAGTACTTC. Protein product: CASSSPNSQGKDEQYF.

DNA for the CDR3: TGCGCCAGCAGCCACTATCTTCAGGGTGACACTGAAGCTTTCTTT. Protein sequence: CASSHYLQGDTEAFF. This rearrangement joins TRBV4-1 to TRBJ1-1; D possibly corresponds to TRBD1 (5 bases). The CDR3 sequence is 15 residues long. In germline, CDR1 is MGHRA, CDR2 YSYEKL. Between the trimmed V and J ends, which lost 3 bases and 3 bases, there was a span of 14 bases.

This chain connects TRBV9 to TRBJ2-3; TRBD2 aligns across 14 bases. Germline V gives CDR1 SGDLS, CDR2 YYNGEE. The CDR3 loop spans 18 amino acids. J lost 0 bases, V lost 0 bases, and 3 bases had no gene match. For the CDR3, the DNA is TGTGCCAGCAGCGTAGCGACTAGCGGGGGGGGAAGCACAGATACGCAGTATTTT. Its protein is CASSVATSGGGSTDTQYF.

This sequence joins TRBV6-5 and TRBJ2-5; D remains ambiguous. Germline CDR1 MNHEY, CDR2 SVGAGI. This CDR3 region has 13 residues. V dropped 3 bases and J dropped 4 bases, with 9 bases sitting between them. The CDR3: CASSYNSGETQYF. CDR3 DNA sequence: TGTGCCAGCAGTTATAACTCGGGAGAGACCCAGTACTTC.

The rearrangement links TRBV6-5 to TRBJ2-7; TRBD2 aligns across 7 bases. The CDR3 covers 11 residues. J gave up 7 bases and V 8 bases, and 5 bases lay outside the gene matches. Germline V lookup: CDR1 MNHEY, CDR2 SVGAGI. The CDR3 region is CASGMGGEQYF. CDR3 DNA sequence: TGTGCCAGCGGGATGGGGGGGGAGCAGTACTTC.

The chain recombines TRBV9 with TRBJ2-7; 9 positions agree with TRBD2. In germline, CDR1 is SGDLS, CDR2 YYNGEE. After removal of 0 bases from V and 6 bases from J, the junction contained 4 bases not matched to a gene. This CDR3 comprises 14 residues. The CDR3 sequence is CASSVVSSGGEQYF. The CDR3 region has the DNA TGTGCCAGCAGCGTAGTGAGTAGCGGGGGCGAGCAGTACTTC.

In this sample, this clone turned up a few times. The rearrangement links TRBV18 to TRBJ1-3; 8 positions agree with TRBD1. Trimming at V came to 5 bases and at J to 3 bases, leaving 6 bases not matched to a gene. CDR1 and CDR2 (germline): KGHSH, LQKENI. There are 15 residues in the CDR3. The CDR3, as DNA: TGTGCCAGCTCATCAGCAGGGGGCTTTGGAAACACCATATATTTT. It codes for CASSSAGGFGNTIYF.

In its sample, this clone was seen a few times. This sequence joins TRBV4-1 and TRBJ1-1, with D possibly matching TRBD1 (5 bases). The germline V gene encodes CDR1 MGHRA and CDR2 YSYEKL. The germline V and J ends were trimmed by 0 bases and 3 bases, with 17 bases remaining between them. The CDR3 covers 17 residues. This CDR3 is CASSQDNGLGADTEAFF. The CDR3 DNA follows: TGCGCCAGCAGCCAAGATAATGGACTAGGGGCGGACACTGAAGCTTTCTTT.

This clone has just a few counts. The chain carries TRBV27 and TRBJ2-7, with D perhaps assigned TRBD1 or TRBD2 (5 bases each). Trimming left V 6 bases short and J 4 bases short, with 16 bases between. Per germline, CDR1 MNHEY and CDR2 SMNVEV (reference sequence). The CDR3 is made up of 14 amino acids. The DNA of the CDR3 is TGTGCCAGCAGATTACTAGGGGAAAGGTACGAGCAGTACTTC. It is translated as CASRLLGERYEQYF.

The V gene is TRBV11-3, the J gene TRBJ2-2; D possibly corresponds to TRBD2 (6 bases). Germline V gene lookup returns CDR1 SGHNT and CDR2 YENEEA. The germline V and J ends were trimmed by 6 bases and 5 bases, with 13 bases remaining between them. This CDR3 has 14 amino acids. CDR3 sequence reads: CASSFGGKTGELFF. The CDR3 nucleotides read TGTGCCAGCAGTTTTGGAGGGAAAACCGGGGAGCTGTTTTTT.

Here the CDR3 reads CASSRGTGTEQYF. The CDR3 bases are TGTGCCAGCAGCAGGGGGACAGGCACCGAGCAGTACTTC. The chain recombines TRBV7-8 with TRBJ2-7, with 8 bases matching TRBD1. Looked up from germline, CDR1 is SGHVS and CDR2 is FQNEAQ. This CDR3 is built from 13 residues. V lost 5 bases, J lost 6 bases, and 6 bases stayed unmatched.

The gene calls are TRBV29-1 and TRBJ2-5; 12 bases agree with TRBD2. Per germline, CDR1 SQVTM and CDR2 ANQGSEA. J was trimmed by 2 bases and V by 5 bases; bases with no gene match: 6. The CDR3 has 15 amino acids. This CDR3 reads CSVYLAGGIQETQYF. The CDR3 DNA follows: TGCAGCGTTTATCTAGCGGGAGGGATTCAAGAGACCCAGTACTTC.

V is TRBV18 and J is TRBJ2-7; no definite D call. The germline V gene encodes CDR1 KGHSH and CDR2 LQKENI. The CDR3 has 15 residues. The V end lost 0 bases, the J end lost 6 bases, and 15 bases lay between the germline ends. DNA for the CDR3: TGTGCCAGCTCACCACCGAGCAGGCCCATGGGCGAGCAGTACTTC. Its translation is CASSPPSRPMGEQYF.

The CDR3 DNA sequence: TGTGCCAGCAGCTCGACAGGGGTCCAGGAGACCCAGTACTTC. Its translation is CASSSTGVQETQYF. The chain uses TRBV28 and TRBJ2-5; TRBD1 aligns across 8 bases. The CDR3 is made up of 14 amino acids. V lost 6 bases to trimming and J lost 5 bases; unmatched junction nucleotides: 8. Germline CDR1 MDHEN, CDR2 SYDVKM. Using reference TRBV28 and TRBJ2-5 for the parts outside the CDR3, the full variable domain is DVKVTQSSRYLVKRTGEKVFLECVQDMDHENMFWYRQDPGLGLRLIYFSYDVKMKEKGDIPEGYSVSREKKERFSLILESASTNQTSMYLCASSSTGVQETQYFGPGTRLLVL.

DNA of the CDR3: TGTGCCAGCAGCCCTCCGGGACTAGCGGAGAAGATTTACTACGAGCAGTACTTC. It encodes CASSPPGLAEKIYYEQYF. The chain recombines TRBV9 with TRBJ2-7, with TRBD2 identical over 11 bases. Germline CDR1 reads SGDLS; CDR2 reads YYNGEE. The CDR3 is made up of 18 amino acids. The V segment lost 4 bases and the J segment 3 bases; nucleotides outside the gene matches: 15. The whole variable domain, remainder taken from reference TRBV9 and TRBJ2-7, is DSGVTQTPKHLITATGQRVTLRCSPRSGDLSVYWYQQSLDQGLQFLIQYYNGEERAKGNILERFSAQQFPDLHSELNLSSLELGDSALYFCASSPPGLAEKIYYEQYFGPGTRLTVT.

V and J are TRBV5-6 and TRBJ1-2, with TRBD1 as a possible D gene (6 bases). V lost 0 bases, J lost 6 bases, and 9 bases lay in between. CDR3 length equals 13 residues. Looked up from germline, CDR1 is SGHDT and CDR2 is YYEEEE. This CDR3 is CASSLDRADGYTF. In DNA form, the CDR3 reads TGTGCCAGCAGCTTGGACAGGGCTGATGGCTACACCTTC.